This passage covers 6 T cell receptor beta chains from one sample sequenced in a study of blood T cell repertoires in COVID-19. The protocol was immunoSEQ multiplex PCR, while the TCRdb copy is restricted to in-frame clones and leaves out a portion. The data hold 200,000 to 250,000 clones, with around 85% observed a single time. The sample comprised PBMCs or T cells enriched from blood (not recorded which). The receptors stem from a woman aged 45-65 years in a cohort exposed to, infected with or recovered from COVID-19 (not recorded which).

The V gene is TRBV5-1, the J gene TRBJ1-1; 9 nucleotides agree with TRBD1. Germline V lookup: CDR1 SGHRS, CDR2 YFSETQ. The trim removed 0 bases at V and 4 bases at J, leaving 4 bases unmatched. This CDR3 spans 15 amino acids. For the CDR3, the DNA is TGCGCCAGCAGCTTGGGGGACAGGGAGGGCACTGAAGCTTTCTTT. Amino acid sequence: CASSLGDREGTEAFF. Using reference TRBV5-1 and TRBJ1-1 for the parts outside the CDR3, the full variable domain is KAGVTQTPRYLIKTRGQQVTLSCSPISGHRSVSWYQQTPGQGLQFLFEYFSETQRNKGNFPGRFSGRQFSNSRSEMNVSTLELGDSALYLCASSLGDREGTEAFFGQGTRLTVV.

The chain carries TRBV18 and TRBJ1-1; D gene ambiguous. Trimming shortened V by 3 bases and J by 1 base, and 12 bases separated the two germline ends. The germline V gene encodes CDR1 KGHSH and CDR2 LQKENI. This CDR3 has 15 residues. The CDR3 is CASSPAPAQNTEAFF. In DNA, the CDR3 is TGTGCCAGCTCACCTGCCCCTGCACAGAACACTGAAGCTTTCTTT.

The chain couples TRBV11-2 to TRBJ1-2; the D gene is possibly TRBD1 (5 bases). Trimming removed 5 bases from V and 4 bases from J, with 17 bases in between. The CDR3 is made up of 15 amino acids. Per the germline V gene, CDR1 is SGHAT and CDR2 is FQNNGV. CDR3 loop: CASSLGAKTGYGYTF. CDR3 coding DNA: TGTGCCAGCAGCCTAGGGGCAAAAACAGGCTATGGCTACACCTTC. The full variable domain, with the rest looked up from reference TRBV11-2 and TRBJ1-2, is EAGVAQSPRYKIIEKRQSVAFWCNPISGHATLYWYQQILGQGPKLLIQFQNNGVVDDSQLPKDRFSAERLKGVDSTLKIQPAKLEDSAVYLCASSLGAKTGYGYTFGSGTRLTVV.

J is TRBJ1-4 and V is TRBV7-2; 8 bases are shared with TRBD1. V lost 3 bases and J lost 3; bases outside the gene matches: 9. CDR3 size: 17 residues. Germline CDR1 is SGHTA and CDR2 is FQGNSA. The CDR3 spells CASSLNQGAGANEKLFF. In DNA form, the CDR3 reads TGTGCCAGCAGCTTGAACCAGGGGGCAGGGGCTAATGAAAAACTGTTTTTT.

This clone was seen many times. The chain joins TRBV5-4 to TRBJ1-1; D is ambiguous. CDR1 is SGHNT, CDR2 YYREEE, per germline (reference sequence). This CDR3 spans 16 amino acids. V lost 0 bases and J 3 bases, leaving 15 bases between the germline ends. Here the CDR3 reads CASSLGGEELDTEAFF. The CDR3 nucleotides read TGTGCCAGCAGCTTGGGCGGGGAAGAGCTAGACACTGAAGCTTTCTTT.

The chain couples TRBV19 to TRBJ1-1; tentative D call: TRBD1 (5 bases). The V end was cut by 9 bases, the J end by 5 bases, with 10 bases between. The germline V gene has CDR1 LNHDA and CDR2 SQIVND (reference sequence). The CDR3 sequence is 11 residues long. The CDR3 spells CARHQGTEAFF. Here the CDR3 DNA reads TGTGCCAGACACCAGGGAACTGAAGCTTTCTTT. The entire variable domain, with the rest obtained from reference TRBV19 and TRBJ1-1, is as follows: DGGITQSPKYLFRKEGQNVTLSCEQNLNHDAMYWYRQDPGQGLRLIYYSQIVNDFQKGDIAEGYSVSREKKESFPLTVTSAQKNPTAFYLCARHQGTEAFFGQGTRLTVV.